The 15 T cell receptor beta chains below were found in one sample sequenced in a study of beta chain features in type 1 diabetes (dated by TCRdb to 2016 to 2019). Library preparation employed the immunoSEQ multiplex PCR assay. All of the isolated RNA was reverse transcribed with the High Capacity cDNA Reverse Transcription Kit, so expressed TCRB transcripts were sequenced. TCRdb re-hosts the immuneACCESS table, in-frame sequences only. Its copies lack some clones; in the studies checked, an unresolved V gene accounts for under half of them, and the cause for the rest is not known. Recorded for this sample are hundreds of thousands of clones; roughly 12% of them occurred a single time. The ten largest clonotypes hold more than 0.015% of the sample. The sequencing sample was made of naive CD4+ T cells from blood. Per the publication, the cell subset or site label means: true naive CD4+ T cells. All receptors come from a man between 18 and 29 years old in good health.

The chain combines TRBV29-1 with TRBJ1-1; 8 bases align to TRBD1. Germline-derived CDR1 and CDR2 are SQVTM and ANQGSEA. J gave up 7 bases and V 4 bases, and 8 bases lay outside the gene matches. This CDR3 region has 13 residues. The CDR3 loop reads CSVVGQGVVEAFF. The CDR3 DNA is TGCAGCGTTGTCGGACAGGGTGTCGTTGAAGCTTTCTTT.

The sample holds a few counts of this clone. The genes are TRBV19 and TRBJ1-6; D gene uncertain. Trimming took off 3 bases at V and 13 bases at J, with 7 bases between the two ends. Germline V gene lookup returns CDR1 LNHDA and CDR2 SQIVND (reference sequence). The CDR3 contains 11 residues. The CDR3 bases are TGTGCCAGTAGTATTCGTCCGCCCCTCCACTTT. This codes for CASSIRPPLHF.

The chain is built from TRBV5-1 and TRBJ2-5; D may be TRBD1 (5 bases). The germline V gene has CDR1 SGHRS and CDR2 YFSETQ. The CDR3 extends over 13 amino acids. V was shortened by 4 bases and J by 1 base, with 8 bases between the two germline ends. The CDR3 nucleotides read TGCGCCAGCAGCGTGGGGCTCCAAGAGACCCAGTACTTC. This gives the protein CASSVGLQETQYF. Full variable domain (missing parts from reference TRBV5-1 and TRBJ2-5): KAGVTQTPRYLIKTRGQQVTLSCSPISGHRSVSWYQQTPGQGLQFLFEYFSETQRNKGNFPGRFSGRQFSNSRSEMNVSTLELGDSALYLCASSVGLQETQYFGPGTRLLVL.

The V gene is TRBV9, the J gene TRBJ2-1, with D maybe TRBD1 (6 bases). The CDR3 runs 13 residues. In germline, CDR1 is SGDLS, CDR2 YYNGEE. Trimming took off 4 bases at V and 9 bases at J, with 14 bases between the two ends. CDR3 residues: CASSTVGAVEQFF. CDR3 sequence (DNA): TGTGCCAGCAGCACAGTGGGGGCGGTTGAGCAGTTCTTC.

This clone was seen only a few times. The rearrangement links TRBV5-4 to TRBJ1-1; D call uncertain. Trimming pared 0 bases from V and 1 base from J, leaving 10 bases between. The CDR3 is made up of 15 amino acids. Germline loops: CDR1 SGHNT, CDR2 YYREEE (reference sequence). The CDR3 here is CASSLVGQANTEAFF. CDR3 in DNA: TGTGCCAGCAGCTTGGTTGGTCAGGCGAACACTGAAGCTTTCTTT.

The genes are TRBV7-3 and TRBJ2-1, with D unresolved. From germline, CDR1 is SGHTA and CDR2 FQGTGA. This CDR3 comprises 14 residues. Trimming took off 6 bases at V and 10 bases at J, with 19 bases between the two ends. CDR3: CASSRSSTVGEQFF. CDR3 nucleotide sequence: TGTGCCAGCAGTCGTAGCTCCACGGTTGGGGAGCAGTTCTTC.

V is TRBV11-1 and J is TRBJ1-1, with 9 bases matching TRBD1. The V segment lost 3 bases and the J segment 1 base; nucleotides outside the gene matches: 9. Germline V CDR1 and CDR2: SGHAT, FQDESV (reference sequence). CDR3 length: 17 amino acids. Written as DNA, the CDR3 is TGTGCCAGCAGCTTCCTCAAGGGACAGGGAACGAACACTGAAGCTTTCTTT. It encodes CASSFLKGQGTNTEAFF.

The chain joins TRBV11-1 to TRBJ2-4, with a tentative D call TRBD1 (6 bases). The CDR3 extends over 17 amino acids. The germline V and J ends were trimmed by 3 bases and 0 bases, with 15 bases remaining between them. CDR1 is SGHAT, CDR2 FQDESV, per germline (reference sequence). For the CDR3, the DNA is TGTGCCAGCAGCTTCGCACGGACAGAACTAGCCAAAAACATTCAGTACTTC. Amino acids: CASSFARTELAKNIQYF.

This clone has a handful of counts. CDR3 nucleotides: TGTGCCAGCAGCAGAAGCGAGAGGAACTATGGCTACACCTTC. As protein: CASSRSERNYGYTF. The chain is built from TRBV7-9 and TRBJ1-2; no clear D gene. CDR1 SEHNR and CDR2 FQNEAQ come from the germline V gene (reference sequence). The ends were cut back, 5 bases at V and 2 bases at J, with 12 bases in the middle. This CDR3 comprises 14 residues. Combining the CDR3 with reference TRBV7-9 and TRBJ1-2 gives the whole variable domain DTGVSQNPRHKITKRGQNVTFRCDPISEHNRLYWYRQTLGQGPEFLTYFQNEAQLEKSRLLSDRFSAERPKGSFSTLEIQRTEQGDSAMYLCASSRSERNYGYTFGSGTRLTVV.

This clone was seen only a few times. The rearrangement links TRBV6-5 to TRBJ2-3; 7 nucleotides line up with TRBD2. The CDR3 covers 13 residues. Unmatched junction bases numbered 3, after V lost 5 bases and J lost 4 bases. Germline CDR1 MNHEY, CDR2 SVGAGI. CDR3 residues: CASSRGLADTQYF. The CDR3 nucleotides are TGTGCCAGCAGTCGCGGACTAGCAGATACGCAGTATTTT.

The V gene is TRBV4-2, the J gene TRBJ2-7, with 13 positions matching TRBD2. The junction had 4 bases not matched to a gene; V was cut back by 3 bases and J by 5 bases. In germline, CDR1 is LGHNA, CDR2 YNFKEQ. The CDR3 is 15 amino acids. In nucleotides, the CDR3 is TGTGCCAGCAGCCAGGGGACTAGCGGGAAGGACGAGCAGTACTTC. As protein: CASSQGTSGKDEQYF.

The CDR3 region is CASPEYQETQYF. The CDR3 DNA follows: TGTGCCAGCCCCGAGTACCAAGAGACCCAGTACTTC. The chain couples TRBV18 to TRBJ2-5; no clear D. The CDR3 loop spans 12 amino acids. CDR1 and CDR2 from the germline V gene are KGHSH and LQKENI. The V gene lost 8 bases and the J gene lost 0 bases, with 7 bases spanning the gap.

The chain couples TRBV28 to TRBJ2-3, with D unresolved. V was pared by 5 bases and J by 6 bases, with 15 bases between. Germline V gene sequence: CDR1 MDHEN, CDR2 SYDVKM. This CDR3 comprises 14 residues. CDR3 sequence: CASSPEPVRDTQYF. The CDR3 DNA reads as TGTGCCAGCAGTCCCGAACCGGTTCGGGATACGCAGTATTTT.

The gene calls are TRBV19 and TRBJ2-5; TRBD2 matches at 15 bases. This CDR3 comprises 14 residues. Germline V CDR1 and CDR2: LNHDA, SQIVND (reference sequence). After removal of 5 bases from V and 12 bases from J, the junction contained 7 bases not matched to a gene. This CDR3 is CASSFGLAGGPKYF. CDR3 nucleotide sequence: TGTGCCAGTAGTTTCGGACTAGCGGGGGGGCCAAAGTACTTC.

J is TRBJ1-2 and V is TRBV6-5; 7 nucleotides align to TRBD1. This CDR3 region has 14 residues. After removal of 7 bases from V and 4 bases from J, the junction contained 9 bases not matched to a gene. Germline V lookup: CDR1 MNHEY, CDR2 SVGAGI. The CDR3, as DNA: TGTGCCAGCACCACCCCTCGACAGGGCTATGGCTACACCTTC. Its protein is CASTTPRQGYGYTF.